The 24 T cell receptor beta chains below all came from one sample that was sequenced in a study of T cell responses to AZD1222 COVID-19 vaccine. The repertoire was sequenced with immunoSEQ multiplex PCR; TCRdb's copy has only in-frame clones and lacks some. The top ten clones hold approximately 9% of a sample with tens of thousands of clones, roughly 86% of them seen once. This material consisted of peripheral blood, taken on day 0 of AZD1222 vaccination. Receptors originate from an adult in good health.

This chain connects TRBV27 to TRBJ2-4; no definite D call. The CDR3 consists of 13 residues. Germline CDR1 is MNHEY and CDR2 is SMNVEV (reference sequence). The V end lost 2 bases, the J end lost 6 bases, and 8 bases lay between the germline ends. The DNA of the CDR3 is TGTGCCAGCAGTTTAGGCATAGGAAACATTCAGTACTTC. This gives the protein CASSLGIGNIQYF.

CDR3 in amino acids: CSVTRGQGGTEAFF. CDR3 DNA sequence: TGCAGCGTCACCCGGGGGCAGGGCGGCACTGAAGCTTTCTTT. This chain uses TRBV29-1 with TRBJ1-1, with a possible D match to TRBD1 (6 bases). From germline, CDR1 is SQVTM and CDR2 ANQGSEA. CDR3 length: 14 residues. V gave up 6 bases and J gave up 4 bases, with 18 bases separating them.

The V gene is TRBV6-5, the J gene TRBJ1-3; D gene uncertain. V shed 5 bases and J shed 2 bases, with 7 bases lying between them. This CDR3 is 13 amino acids long. The V gene's germline CDR1 is MNHEY and CDR2 SVGAGI. For the CDR3, the DNA is TGTGCCAGCAGTCCTAGTGCTGGAAACACCATATATTTT. This encodes CASSPSAGNTIYF.

V gene TRBV10-3 combines with J gene TRBJ1-2; TRBD1 aligns across 11 bases. V was pared by 3 bases and J by 6 bases, with 18 bases of the junction left unmatched. CDR1 and CDR2 (germline): ENHRY, SYGVKD. This CDR3 contains 19 residues. The CDR3 bases are TGTGCCATCAGTGATTTTGGCTCAGGGGGACAGGGGGGACGAGATGGCTACACCTTC. Amino acid sequence: CAISDFGSGGQGGRDGYTF.

V gene TRBV15 combines with J gene TRBJ1-1, with a weak D call TRBD1 (5 bases). The CDR3 runs 13 residues. CDR1 is LNHNV and CDR2 is YYDKDF in the germline V gene (reference sequence). V shed 5 bases and J shed 2 bases, with 9 bases lying between them. The CDR3 DNA follows: TGTGCCACCAGCGGGGACGGAAACACTGAAGCTTTCTTT. Residues: CATSGDGNTEAFF.

The rearrangement joins TRBV27 to TRBJ1-5; the D gene is possibly TRBD1 (6 bases). Deletions cut 1 base from V and 7 bases from J, with 14 bases between. Germline V gene sequence: CDR1 MNHEY, CDR2 SMNVEV (reference sequence). CDR3 size: 15 residues. The CDR3 reads CASSLLRGAGQPQHF. CDR3 coding DNA: TGTGCCAGCAGTTTATTAAGGGGGGCTGGACAGCCCCAGCATTTT.

The chain links TRBV12-5 to TRBJ2-1; 14 bases match TRBD2. V gave up 3 bases and J gave up 3 bases; unmatched junction bases: 10. The germline V gene has CDR1 LGHNT and CDR2 FRNRAP. The CDR3 is 19 amino acids. The CDR3 spells CASGFSTTSGGAVYNEQFF. Written as DNA, the CDR3 is TGTGCTAGTGGTTTTTCCACGACTAGCGGGGGGGCAGTCTACAATGAGCAGTTCTTC.

V gene TRBV6-6 combines with J gene TRBJ1-1; D is perhaps TRBD1 (5 bases). With 2 bases removed from V and 3 bases from J, the gap between germline ends came to 13 bases. Germline values: CDR1 MNHNY, CDR2 SVGAGI (reference sequence). This CDR3 is 15 amino acids long. For the CDR3, the DNA is TGTGCCAGCAGTTACGGGTTGGGGGAGGACACTGAAGCTTTCTTT. As protein: CASSYGLGEDTEAFF.

This clone has only one observation. The chain links TRBV19 to TRBJ2-3; 10 bases are a match to TRBD2. From germline, CDR1 is LNHDA and CDR2 SQIVND (reference sequence). V dropped 5 bases and J dropped 3; count of bases not matched to a gene: 11. The CDR3 is 17 residues long. CDR3 nucleotide sequence: TGTGCCAGTAGTCCCGAGGGACTAGCGCACGCTACAGATACGCAGTATTTT. Its protein is CASSPEGLAHATDTQYF.

This chain links TRBV9 with TRBJ2-5, with 12 bases matching TRBD2. The length of the CDR3 is 20 residues. The germline V gene has CDR1 SGDLS and CDR2 YYNGEE. Unmatched junction bases numbered 15, after V lost 1 base and J lost 2 bases. CDR3 DNA: TGTGCCAGCAGCGTAAAGGGTTTGACTCAACTAGCGGGAGGACAAGAGACCCAGTACTTC. Encoded protein: CASSVKGLTQLAGGQETQYF.

J is TRBJ1-1 and V is TRBV9, with 12 bases lining up with TRBD1. CDR1 and CDR2 (germline): SGDLS, YYNGEE. The CDR3 spans 16 residues. The junction had 1 base not matched to a gene; V was cut back by 0 bases and J by 1 base. The CDR3 is CASSVGGQGANTEAFF. Written as DNA, the CDR3 is TGTGCCAGCAGCGTAGGGGGACAGGGGGCGAACACTGAAGCTTTCTTT. The complete variable domain, with remaining parts taken from reference TRBV9 and TRBJ1-1, reads DSGVTQTPKHLITATGQRVTLRCSPRSGDLSVYWYQQSLDQGLQFLIQYYNGEERAKGNILERFSAQQFPDLHSELNLSSLELGDSALYFCASSVGGQGANTEAFFGQGTRLTVV.

The J gene is TRBJ1-5, the V gene TRBV3-1 (or the pseudogene TRBV3-2); D is undetermined. The CDR3 covers 14 residues. Per germline, CDR1 LGHDT and CDR2 YNNKEL (reference sequence). The V end lost 0 bases, the J end lost 2 bases, and 5 bases lay between the germline ends. CDR3 sequence: CASSQDLRNQPQHF. The CDR3 coding sequence is TGTGCCAGCAGCCAAGACTTACGCAATCAGCCCCAGCATTTT.

The chain is built from TRBV3-1 (or the pseudogene TRBV3-2) and TRBJ1-6, with D uncertain. Looked up from germline, CDR1 is LGHDT and CDR2 is YNNKEL (reference sequence). Trimming stripped 5 bases from V and 10 bases from J, with 12 bases between. The CDR3 is made up of 13 amino acids. The DNA of the CDR3 is TGTGCCAGCAGCAGTTCGATACAGTCACCCCTCCACTTT. Translating gives CASSSSIQSPLHF.

This chain links TRBV19 with TRBJ1-1; TRBD1 is a possible D gene (6 bases). CDR1 and CDR2 from the germline V gene are LNHDA and SQIVND (reference sequence). V was clipped by 4 bases and J by 4 bases, with 22 bases between them. There are 17 residues in the CDR3. CDR3 DNA sequence: TGTGCCAGTAGTAACCCCCTCCGGGCAGGGGTGTCCACTGAAGCTTTCTTT. Translated: CASSNPLRAGVSTEAFF.

The chain is built from TRBV9 and TRBJ2-4; D is possibly TRBD1 (6 bases). Germline V gene data show CDR1 as SGDLS and CDR2 as YYNGEE. The V and J ends lost 4 bases and 10 bases respectively, with 18 bases between them. This CDR3 is 14 amino acids long. The CDR3 DNA follows: TGTGCCAGCAGCCATGGACAGCATGAACGAATTCAGTACTTC. The encoded protein is CASSHGQHERIQYF.

The CDR3 DNA reads TGTGCCAGCAGCGGCCCCCAGGGCGCCGAAAAACTGTTTTTT. The encoded protein is CASSGPQGAEKLFF. The gene calls are TRBV9 and TRBJ1-4; possible D gene TRBD1, 5 bases. The CDR3 covers 14 residues. The germline V gene encodes CDR1 SGDLS and CDR2 YYNGEE. Between the trimmed V and J ends, which lost 3 bases and 8 bases, there was a span of 14 bases.

The chain couples TRBV5-1 to TRBJ1-5, with D perhaps TRBD1 (6 bases). CDR3 size: 15 residues. V lost 0 bases to trimming and J lost 2 bases, with 9 bases between them. From germline, CDR1 is SGHRS and CDR2 YFSETQ. CDR3 region: CASSLAPGGNQPQHF. In DNA, the CDR3 is TGCGCCAGCAGCTTGGCCCCAGGGGGCAATCAGCCCCAGCATTTT.

The rearrangement uses TRBV6-5 and TRBJ1-1, with TRBD1 as a possible D gene (5 bases). CDR1 and CDR2 from the germline V gene are MNHEY and SVGAGI. V shed 6 bases and J shed 1 base, with 12 bases lying between them. CDR3 length equals 14 residues. In DNA, the CDR3 is TGTGCCAGCAGACCGGACATCGGGAACACTGAAGCTTTCTTT. Encoded protein: CASRPDIGNTEAFF.

CDR3 bases: TGTGCCAGCAGCTTAACGTTAGGTTCGGGCGAGCAGTACTTC. Its translation is CASSLTLGSGEQYF. The chain employs TRBV7-3 and TRBJ2-7; D is undetermined. The CDR3 runs to 14 residues. V lost 0 bases, J lost 6 bases, and 12 bases lay in between. Germline values: CDR1 SGHTA, CDR2 FQGTGA.

V gene TRBV7-9 combines with J gene TRBJ2-1; TRBD2 matches 8 bases. V was clipped by 5 bases and J by 5 bases; unmatched bases: 11. The CDR3 is made up of 16 amino acids. In germline, CDR1 is SEHNR, CDR2 FQNEAQ (reference sequence). The CDR3 sequence is CASSLSLAGAHNEQFF. The CDR3 region has the DNA TGTGCCAGCAGCCTTTCTCTAGCGGGTGCACACAATGAGCAGTTCTTC.

The rearrangement joins TRBV18 to TRBJ2-7; 8 bases map to TRBD1. CDR3 length equals 13 residues. V lost 3 bases and J lost 5; bases outside the gene matches: 3. Germline CDR1 is KGHSH and CDR2 is LQKENI. The CDR3 DNA follows: TGTGCCAGCTCACCGGACAGGGAGGACGAGCAGTACTTC. It specifies CASSPDREDEQYF.

The J gene is TRBJ1-1, the V gene TRBV29-1, with D unresolved. This CDR3 has 13 residues. V was cut by 5 bases and J by 0 bases, with 10 bases left in between. Looked up from germline, CDR1 is SQVTM and CDR2 is ANQGSEA. In DNA, the CDR3 is TGCAGCGTTTTCCAACACATGAACACTGAAGCTTTCTTT. It encodes CSVFQHMNTEAFF.

The rearrangement joins TRBV11-2 to TRBJ1-6; D ambiguous. Per the germline V gene, CDR1 is SGHAT and CDR2 is FQNNGV. V was trimmed by 0 bases and J by 3 bases, leaving 15 bases between them. The CDR3 is 18 residues long. The CDR3 spells CASSLDPSEALYNSPLHF. CDR3 coding DNA: TGTGCCAGCAGCTTAGATCCCTCCGAGGCCCTCTATAATTCACCCCTCCACTTT.

J is TRBJ2-7 and V is TRBV7-2, with D perhaps matching TRBD1 or TRBD2 (5 bases each). V gave up 5 bases and J gave up 2 bases, with 13 bases separating them. CDR3 length: 14 amino acids. CDR1 SGHTA and CDR2 FQGNSA come from the germline V gene. CDR3 amino acids: CASSGGVYAYEQYF. The DNA of the CDR3 is TGTGCCAGCAGCGGGGGAGTTTACGCCTACGAGCAGTACTTC.